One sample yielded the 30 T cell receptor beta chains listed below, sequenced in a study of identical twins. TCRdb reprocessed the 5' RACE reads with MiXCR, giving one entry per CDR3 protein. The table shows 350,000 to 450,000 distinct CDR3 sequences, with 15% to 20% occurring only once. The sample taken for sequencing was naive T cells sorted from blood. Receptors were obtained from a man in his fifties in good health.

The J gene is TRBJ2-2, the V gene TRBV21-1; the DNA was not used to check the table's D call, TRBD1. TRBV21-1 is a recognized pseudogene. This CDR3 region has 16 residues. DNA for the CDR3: TGTGCCAGCAGACCGGGACCGACCACGACCACCGGGGAGCTGTTTTTT. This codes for CASRPGPTTTTGELFF.

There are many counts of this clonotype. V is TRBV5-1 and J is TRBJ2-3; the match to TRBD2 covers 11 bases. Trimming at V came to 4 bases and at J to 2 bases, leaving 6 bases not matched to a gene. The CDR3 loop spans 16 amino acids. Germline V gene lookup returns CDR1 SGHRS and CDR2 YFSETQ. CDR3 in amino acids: CASSAGTSGYTDTQYF. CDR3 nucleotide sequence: TGCGCCAGCAGCGCCGGGACTAGCGGATACACAGATACGCAGTATTTT. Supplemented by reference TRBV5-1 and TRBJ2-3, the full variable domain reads KAGVTQTPRYLIKTRGQQVTLSCSPISGHRSVSWYQQTPGQGLQFLFEYFSETQRNKGNFPGRFSGRQFSNSRSEMNVSTLELGDSALYLCASSAGTSGYTDTQYFGPGTRLTVL.

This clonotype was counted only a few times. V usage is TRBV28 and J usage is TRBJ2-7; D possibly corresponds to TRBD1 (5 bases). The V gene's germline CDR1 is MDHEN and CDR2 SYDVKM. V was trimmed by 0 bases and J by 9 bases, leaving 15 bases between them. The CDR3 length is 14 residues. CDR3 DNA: TGTGCCAGCAGTTTATGGGTAGCCGGGCAGGGGCAGTACTTC. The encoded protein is CASSLWVAGQGQYF.

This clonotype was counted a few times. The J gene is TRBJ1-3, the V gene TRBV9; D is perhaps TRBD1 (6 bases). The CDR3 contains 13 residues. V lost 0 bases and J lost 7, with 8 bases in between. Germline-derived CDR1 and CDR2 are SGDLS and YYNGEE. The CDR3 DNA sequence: TGTGCCAGCAGCGTAGCCCAGGGGAACACCATATATTTT. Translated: CASSVAQGNTIYF.

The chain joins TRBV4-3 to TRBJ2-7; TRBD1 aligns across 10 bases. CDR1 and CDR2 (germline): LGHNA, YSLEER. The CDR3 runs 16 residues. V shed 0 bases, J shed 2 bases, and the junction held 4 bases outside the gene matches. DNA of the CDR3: TGCGCCAGCAGCCAAGACCTCGGACAGGGGGCCTACGAGCAGTACTTC. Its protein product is CASSQDLGQGAYEQYF.

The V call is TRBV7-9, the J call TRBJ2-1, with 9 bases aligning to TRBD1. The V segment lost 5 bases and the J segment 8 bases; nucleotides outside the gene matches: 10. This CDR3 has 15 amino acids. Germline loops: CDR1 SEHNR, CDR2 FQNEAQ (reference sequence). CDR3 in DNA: TGTGCCAGCAGCCCGAGGGACAGGGCGGTCCATGAGCAGTTCTTC. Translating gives CASSPRDRAVHEQFF.

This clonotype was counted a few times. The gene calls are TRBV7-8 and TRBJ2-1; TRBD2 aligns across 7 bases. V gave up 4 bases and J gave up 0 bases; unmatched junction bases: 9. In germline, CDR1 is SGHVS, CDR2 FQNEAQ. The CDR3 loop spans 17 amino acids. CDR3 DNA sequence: TGTGCCAGCAGCTCACTCCGAGCGGGGATCTCCTACAATGAGCAGTTCTTC. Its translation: CASSSLRAGISYNEQFF.

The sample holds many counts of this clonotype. CDR3 DNA: TGTGCCAGCAACCGTGACAGCATTTCTTTCCCCAGCTCCTACAATGAGCAGTTCTTC. Amino acids: CASNRDSISFPSSYNEQFF. This rearrangement joins TRBV4-2 to TRBJ2-1; tentative D call: TRBD1 (5 bases). The CDR3 length is 19 residues. The V end lost 7 bases, the J end lost 0 bases, and 25 bases lay between the germline ends. From germline, CDR1 is LGHNA and CDR2 YNFKEQ.

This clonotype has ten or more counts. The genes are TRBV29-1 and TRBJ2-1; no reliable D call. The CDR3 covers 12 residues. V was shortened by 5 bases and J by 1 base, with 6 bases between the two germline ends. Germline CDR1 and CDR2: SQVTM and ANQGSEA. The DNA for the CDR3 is TGCAGCGTTCAGAGGTCCTACAATGAGCAGTTCTTC. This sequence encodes CSVQRSYNEQFF.

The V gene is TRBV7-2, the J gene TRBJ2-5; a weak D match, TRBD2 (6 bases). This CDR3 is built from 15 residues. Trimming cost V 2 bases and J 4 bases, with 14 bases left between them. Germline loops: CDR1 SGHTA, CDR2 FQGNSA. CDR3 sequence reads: CASSLRRGVRETQYF. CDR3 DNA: TGTGCCAGCAGCTTACGGCGGGGAGTCCGAGAGACCCAGTACTTC.

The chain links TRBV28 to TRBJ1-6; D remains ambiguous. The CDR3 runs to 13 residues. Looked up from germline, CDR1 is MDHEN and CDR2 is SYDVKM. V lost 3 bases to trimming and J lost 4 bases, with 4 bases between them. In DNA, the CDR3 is TGTGCCAGCAGTTTTACTTATAATTCACCCCTCCACTTT. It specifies CASSFTYNSPLHF.

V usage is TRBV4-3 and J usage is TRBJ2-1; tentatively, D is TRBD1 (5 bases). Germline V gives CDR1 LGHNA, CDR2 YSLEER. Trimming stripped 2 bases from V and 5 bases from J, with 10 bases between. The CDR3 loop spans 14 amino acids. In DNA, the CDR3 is TGCGCCAGCAGCCAATTCAGGGATCACAATGAGCAGTTCTTC. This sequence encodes CASSQFRDHNEQFF.

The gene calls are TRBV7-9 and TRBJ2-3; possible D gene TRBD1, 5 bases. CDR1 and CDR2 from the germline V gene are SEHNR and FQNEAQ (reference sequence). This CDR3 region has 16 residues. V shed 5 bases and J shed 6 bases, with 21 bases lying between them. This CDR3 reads CASSKPRGRAGDTQYF. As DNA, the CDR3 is TGTGCCAGCAGCAAACCTAGGGGTAGGGCTGGCGATACGCAGTATTTT.

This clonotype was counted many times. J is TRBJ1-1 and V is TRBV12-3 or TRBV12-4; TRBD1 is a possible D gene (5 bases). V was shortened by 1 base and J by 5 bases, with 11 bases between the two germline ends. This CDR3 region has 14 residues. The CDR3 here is CASSLGGWMTEAFF. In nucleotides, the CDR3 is TGTGCCAGCAGTTTAGGGGGCTGGATGACTGAAGCTTTCTTT.

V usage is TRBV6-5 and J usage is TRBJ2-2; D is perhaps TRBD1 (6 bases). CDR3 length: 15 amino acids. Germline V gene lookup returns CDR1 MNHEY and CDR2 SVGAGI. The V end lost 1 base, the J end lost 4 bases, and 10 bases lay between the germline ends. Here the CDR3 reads CASSYLAGVTGELFF. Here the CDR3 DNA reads TGTGCCAGCAGTTACTTGGCAGGGGTCACCGGGGAGCTGTTTTTT.

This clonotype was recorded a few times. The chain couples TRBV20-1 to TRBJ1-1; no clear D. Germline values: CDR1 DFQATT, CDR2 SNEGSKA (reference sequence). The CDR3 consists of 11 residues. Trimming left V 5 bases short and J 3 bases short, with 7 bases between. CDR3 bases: TGCAGTGCTTCCACTGACACTGAAGCTTTCTTT. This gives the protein CSASTDTEAFF.

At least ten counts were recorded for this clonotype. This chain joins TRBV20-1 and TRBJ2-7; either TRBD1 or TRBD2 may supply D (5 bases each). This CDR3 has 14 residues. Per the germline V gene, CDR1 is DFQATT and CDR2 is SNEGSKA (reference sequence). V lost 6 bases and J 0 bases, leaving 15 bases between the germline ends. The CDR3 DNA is TGCAGTGCCTACTATAGGGGACCCTCCTACGAGCAGTACTTC. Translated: CSAYYRGPSYEQYF.

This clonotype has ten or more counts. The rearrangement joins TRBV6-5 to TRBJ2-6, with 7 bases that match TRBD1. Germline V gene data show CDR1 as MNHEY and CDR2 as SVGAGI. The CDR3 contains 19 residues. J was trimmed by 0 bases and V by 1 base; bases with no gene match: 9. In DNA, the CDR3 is TGTGCCAGCAGTTACTATCCGACAGGGATCAGCTCTGGGGCCAACGTCCTGACTTTC. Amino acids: CASSYYPTGISSGANVLTF.

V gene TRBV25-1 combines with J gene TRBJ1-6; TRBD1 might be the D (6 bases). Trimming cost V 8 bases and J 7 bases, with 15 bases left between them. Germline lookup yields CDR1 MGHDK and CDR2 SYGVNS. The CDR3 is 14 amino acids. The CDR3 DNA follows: TGTGCCAGCTCTCAGACAGGTTCAAATTCACCCCTCCACTTT. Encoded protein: CASSQTGSNSPLHF. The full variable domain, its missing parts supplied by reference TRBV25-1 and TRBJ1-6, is EADIYQTPRYLVIGTGKKITLECSQTMGHDKMYWYQQDPGMELHLIHYSYGVNSTEKGDLSSESTVSRIRTEHFPLTLESARPSHTSQYLCASSQTGSNSPLHFGNGTRLTVT.

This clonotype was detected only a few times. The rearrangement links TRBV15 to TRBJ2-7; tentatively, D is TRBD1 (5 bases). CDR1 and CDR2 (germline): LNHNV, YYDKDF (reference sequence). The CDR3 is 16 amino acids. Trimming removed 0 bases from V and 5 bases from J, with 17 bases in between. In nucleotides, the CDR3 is TGTGCCACCAGCAGAGATGTGGAAGGGGTCGGGCACGAGCAGTACTTC. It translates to CATSRDVEGVGHEQYF. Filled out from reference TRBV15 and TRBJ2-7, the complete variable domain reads DAMVIQNPRYQVTQFGKPVTLSCSQTLNHNVMYWYQQKSSQAPKLLFHYYDKDFNNEADTPDNFQSRRPNTSFCFLDIRSPGLGDTAMYLCATSRDVEGVGHEQYFGPGTRLTVT.

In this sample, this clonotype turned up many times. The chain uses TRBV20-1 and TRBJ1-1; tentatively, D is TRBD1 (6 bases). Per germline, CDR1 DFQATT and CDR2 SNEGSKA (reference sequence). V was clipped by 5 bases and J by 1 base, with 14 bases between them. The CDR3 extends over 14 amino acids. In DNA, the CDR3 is TGCAGTGCTGGCACCAGGGGATGGAACACTGAAGCTTTCTTT. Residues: CSAGTRGWNTEAFF.

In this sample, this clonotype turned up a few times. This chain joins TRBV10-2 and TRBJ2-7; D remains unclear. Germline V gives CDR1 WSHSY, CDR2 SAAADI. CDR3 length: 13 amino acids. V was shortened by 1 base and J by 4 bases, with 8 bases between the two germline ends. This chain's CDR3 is CASSEWALYEQYF. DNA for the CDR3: TGCGCCAGCAGTGAGTGGGCACTTTACGAGCAGTACTTC.

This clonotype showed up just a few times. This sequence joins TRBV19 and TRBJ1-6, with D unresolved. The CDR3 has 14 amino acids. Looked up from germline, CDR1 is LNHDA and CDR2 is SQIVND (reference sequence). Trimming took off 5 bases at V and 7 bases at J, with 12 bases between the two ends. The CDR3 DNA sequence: TGTGCCAGTAGTCTCGGGGTTTCCAATTCACCCCTCCACTTT. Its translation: CASSLGVSNSPLHF.

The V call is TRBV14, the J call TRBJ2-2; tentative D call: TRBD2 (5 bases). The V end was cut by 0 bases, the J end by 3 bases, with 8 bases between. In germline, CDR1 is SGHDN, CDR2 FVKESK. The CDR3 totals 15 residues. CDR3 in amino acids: CASSQDWRDTGELFF. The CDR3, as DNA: TGTGCCAGCAGCCAAGATTGGCGGGACACCGGGGAGCTGTTTTTT.

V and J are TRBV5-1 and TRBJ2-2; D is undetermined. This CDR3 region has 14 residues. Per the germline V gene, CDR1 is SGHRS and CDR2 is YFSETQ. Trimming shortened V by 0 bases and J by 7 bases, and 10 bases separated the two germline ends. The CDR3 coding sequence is TGCGCCAGCAGCTTGGCGGTCCTAAGCGGGGAGCTGTTTTTT. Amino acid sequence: CASSLAVLSGELFF.

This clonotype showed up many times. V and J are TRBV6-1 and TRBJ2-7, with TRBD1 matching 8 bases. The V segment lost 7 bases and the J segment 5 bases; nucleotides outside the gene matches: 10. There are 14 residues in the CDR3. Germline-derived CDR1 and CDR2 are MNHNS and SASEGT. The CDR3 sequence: CASMGSGRGHEQYF. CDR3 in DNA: TGTGCCAGCATGGGTTCGGGCAGGGGGCACGAGCAGTACTTC.

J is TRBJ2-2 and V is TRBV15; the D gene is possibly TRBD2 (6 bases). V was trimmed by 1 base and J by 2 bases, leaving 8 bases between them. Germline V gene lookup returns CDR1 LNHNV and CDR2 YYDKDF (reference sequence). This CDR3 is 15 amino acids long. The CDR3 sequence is CATSRGLVNTGELFF. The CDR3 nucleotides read TGTGCCACCAGCAGAGGACTAGTCAACACCGGGGAGCTGTTTTTT.

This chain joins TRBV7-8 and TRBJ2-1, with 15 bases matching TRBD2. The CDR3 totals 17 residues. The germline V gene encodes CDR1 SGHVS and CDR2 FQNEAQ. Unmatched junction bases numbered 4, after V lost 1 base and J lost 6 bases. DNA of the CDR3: TGTGCCAGCAGCTTAGAAGGACTAGCGGGAGGGGCCAATGAGCAGTTCTTC. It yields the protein CASSLEGLAGGANEQFF. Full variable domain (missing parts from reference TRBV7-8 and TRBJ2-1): GAGVSQSPRYKVAKRGQDVALRCDPISGHVSLFWYQQALGQGPEFLTYFQNEAQLDKSGLPSDRFFAERPEGSVSTLKIQRTQQEDSAVYLCASSLEGLAGGANEQFFGPGTRLTVL.

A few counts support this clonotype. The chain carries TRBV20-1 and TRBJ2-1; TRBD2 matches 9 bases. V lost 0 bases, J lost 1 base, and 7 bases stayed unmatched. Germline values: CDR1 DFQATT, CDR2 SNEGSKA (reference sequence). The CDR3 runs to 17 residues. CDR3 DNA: TGCAGTGCTAGAGATTCATGGCTAGCGGGGTCCTACAATGAGCAGTTCTTC. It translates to CSARDSWLAGSYNEQFF.

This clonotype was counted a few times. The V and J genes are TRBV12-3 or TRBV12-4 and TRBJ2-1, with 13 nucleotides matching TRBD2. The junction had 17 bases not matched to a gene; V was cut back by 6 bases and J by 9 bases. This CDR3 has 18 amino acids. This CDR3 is CASSLGTSGIGRRGEQFF. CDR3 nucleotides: TGTGCCAGCAGCCTTGGGACTAGCGGGATTGGTCGGAGGGGTGAGCAGTTCTTC.